This is a list of T cell receptor beta chains from one sample in a study of cytomegalovirus exposure and HLA in healthy donors. Measured with immunoSEQ multiplex PCR; TCRdb has only the in-frame clones, and not every one. The sample has about 130,000 clones; about two thirds are singletons. What was sequenced was PBMCs. All receptors come from a woman aged 55 to 70 in good health and CMV-seropositive. Each CDR3 is given with its conserved first and last residue. Fields, in order: D gene, V gene, clone size, J gene, CDR3 protein. A D gene is named only where the DNA matches it firmly. Clone size is not always given. Where it is, it says once, few, many or a class for expanded clones.

>TRBD2|TRBV10-3|-|TRBJ2-1
CAISGGGKNEQFF
>-|TRBV29-1|-|TRBJ2-7
CSVTPGLTLGLEQYF
>-|TRBV2|few|TRBJ2-5
CASSDSWDPGGQETQYF
>-|TRBV7-3|few|TRBJ1-6
CASSWGPYNSPLHF
>TRBD1|TRBV18|once|TRBJ1-2
CASSPRTGGIGGYTF
>-|TRBV4-1|once|TRBJ1-1
CASSQGAGVENTEAFF
>-|TRBV11-2|-|TRBJ1-1
CASSPVRIEAFF
>-|TRBV5-1|-|TRBJ2-2
CASSLVPGTGELFF
>TRBD1|TRBV18|few|TRBJ1-1
CASSPTGGTEAFF
>-|TRBV28|-|TRBJ1-4
CASSLMGGAQEKLFF
>-|TRBV15|-|TRBJ1-2
CATSRGAGAADGYGYTF
>-|TRBV6-5|-|TRBJ1-1
CASSSHGQLNTEAFF
>-|TRBV19|-|TRBJ2-7
CASSRSSGSNEQYF
>TRBD1|TRBV2|few|TRBJ1-6
CASSKDRVIYNSPLHF
>-|TRBV7-6|-|TRBJ1-4
CASILGRKDEKLFF
>TRBD1|TRBV5-6|-|TRBJ2-3
CASSSTGQGARDTQYF
>-|TRBV7-9|-|TRBJ1-3
CASSLVDISGNTIYF
>-|TRBV13|-|TRBJ1-4
CASSTREFNEKLFF
>-|TRBV5-1|-|TRBJ2-5
CASSSTYQETQYF
>-|TRBV11-2|-|TRBJ2-6
CASSLSGFSGANVLTF
>-|TRBV7-9|few|TRBJ1-5
CSSSFLNQPQHF
>-|TRBV5-8|-|TRBJ1-5
CASSFYSGYQPQHF
>-|TRBV2|many|TRBJ2-5
CANSDTSQETQYF
>TRBD2|TRBV7-2|-|TRBJ2-3
CASSEESAGVSDTQYF
>TRBD1|TRBV9|-|TRBJ2-1
CASSGSGTVNEQFF
>-|TRBV9|-|TRBJ1-5
CASSVGPDQPQHF
>-|TRBV5-1|few|TRBJ1-1
CASSLEYGALNTEAFF
>TRBD1|TRBV27|once|TRBJ2-7
CASTPLGQGADEQYF
>TRBD1|TRBV9|-|TRBJ2-7
CASSAWDRAGYEQYF
>-|TRBV5-1|-|TRBJ2-7
CASSSGATAHYEQYF
>-|TRBV7-9|-|TRBJ1-2
CSSSWDTIYGYTF
>TRBD1|TRBV27|-|TRBJ2-2
CASSLSLVFGTGNTGELFF
>-|TRBV19|once|TRBJ1-2
CASTPRVRGGIYGYTF
>TRBD1|TRBV5-1|-|TRBJ1-1
CASSLTGDTEAFF
>-|TRBV16|-|TRBJ2-3
CASSLFGTDTQYF
>TRBD2|TRBV5-6|-|TRBJ2-5
CASSLRTSGGQETQYF
>TRBD1|TRBV5-4|few|TRBJ2-2
CASSLGQGATGELFF
>-|TRBV7-9|-|TRBJ1-2
CASSSGGTAANYGYTF
>TRBD2|TRBV10-1|once|TRBJ2-3
CASSEAGADTQYF
>TRBD1|TRBV7-9|-|TRBJ1-4
CASSPRDRNEKLFF
>-|TRBV11-2|-|TRBJ1-2
CASSSAGLGGYTF
>TRBD1|TRBV13|-|TRBJ2-5
CASSEDRGGLETQYF
>-|TRBV6-1|-|TRBJ2-1
CASSEGIGGAGEQFF
>-|TRBV5-5|few|TRBJ2-5
CASSLQRHSYQETQYF
>-|TRBV7-3|-|TRBJ2-5
CASSQGSDNIQETQYF
>-|TRBV7-9|once|TRBJ2-1
CASRPRGSSYNEQFF
>-|TRBV7-3|-|TRBJ1-5
CASSLYGGSNQPQHF
>-|TRBV5-6|-|TRBJ2-1
CASSLGVTEQFF
>-|TRBV7-9|once|TRBJ2-7
CSSSLNRDTYYLEQYF